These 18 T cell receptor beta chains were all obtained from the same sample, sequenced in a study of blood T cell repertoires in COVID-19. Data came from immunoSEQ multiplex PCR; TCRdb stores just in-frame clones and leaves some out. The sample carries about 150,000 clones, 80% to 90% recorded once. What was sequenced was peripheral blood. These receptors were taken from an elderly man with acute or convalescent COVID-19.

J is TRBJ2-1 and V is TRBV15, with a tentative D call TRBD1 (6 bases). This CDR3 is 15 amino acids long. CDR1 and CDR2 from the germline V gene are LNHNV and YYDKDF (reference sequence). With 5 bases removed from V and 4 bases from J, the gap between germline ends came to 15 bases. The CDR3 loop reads CATSPDRLPYNEQFF. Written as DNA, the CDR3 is TGTGCCACCAGCCCAGACAGGTTGCCGTACAATGAGCAGTTCTTC.

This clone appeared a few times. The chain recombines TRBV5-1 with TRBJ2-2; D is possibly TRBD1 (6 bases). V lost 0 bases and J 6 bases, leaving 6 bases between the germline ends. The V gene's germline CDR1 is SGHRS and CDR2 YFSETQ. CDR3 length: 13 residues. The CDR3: CASSLEGAGELFF. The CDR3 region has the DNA TGCGCCAGCAGCTTGGAGGGGGCCGGGGAGCTGTTTTTT.

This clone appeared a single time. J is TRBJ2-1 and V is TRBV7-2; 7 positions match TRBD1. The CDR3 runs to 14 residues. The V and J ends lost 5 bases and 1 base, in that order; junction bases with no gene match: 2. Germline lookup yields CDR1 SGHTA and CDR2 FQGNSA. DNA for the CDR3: TGTGCCAGCAGCCCGGACAGGTCCTACAATGAGCAGTTCTTC. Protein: CASSPDRSYNEQFF.

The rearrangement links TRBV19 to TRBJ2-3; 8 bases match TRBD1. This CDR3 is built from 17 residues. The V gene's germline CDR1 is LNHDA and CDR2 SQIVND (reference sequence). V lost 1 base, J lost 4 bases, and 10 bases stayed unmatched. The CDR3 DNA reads TGTGCCAGTAGTATAGCGGGCCGGACAGGGCGGGCAGATACGCAGTATTTT. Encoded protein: CASSIAGRTGRADTQYF. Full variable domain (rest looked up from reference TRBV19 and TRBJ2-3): DGGITQSPKYLFRKEGQNVTLSCEQNLNHDAMYWYRQDPGQGLRLIYYSQIVNDFQKGDIAEGYSVSREKKESFPLTVTSAQKNPTAFYLCASSIAGRTGRADTQYFGPGTRLTVL.

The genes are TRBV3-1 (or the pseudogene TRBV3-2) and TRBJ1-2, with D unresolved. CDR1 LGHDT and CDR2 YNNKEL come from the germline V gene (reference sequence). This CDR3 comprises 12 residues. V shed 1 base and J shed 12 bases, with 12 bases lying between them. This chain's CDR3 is CASSQGGGRNTF. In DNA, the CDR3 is TGTGCCAGCAGCCAAGGGGGAGGACGTAACACCTTC.

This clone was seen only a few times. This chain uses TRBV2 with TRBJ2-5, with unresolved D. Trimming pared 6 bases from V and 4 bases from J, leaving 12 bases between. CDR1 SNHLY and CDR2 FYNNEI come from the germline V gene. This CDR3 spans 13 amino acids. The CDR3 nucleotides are TGTGCCAGCAGCAAATCTGTCGGAGAGACCCAGTACTTC. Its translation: CASSKSVGETQYF.

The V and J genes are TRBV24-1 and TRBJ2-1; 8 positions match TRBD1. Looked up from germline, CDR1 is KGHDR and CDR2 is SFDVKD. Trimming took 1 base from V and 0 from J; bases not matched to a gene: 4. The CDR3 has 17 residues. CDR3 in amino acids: CATSDFGTGISYNEQFF. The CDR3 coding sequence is TGTGCCACCAGTGATTTTGGGACAGGAATCTCCTACAATGAGCAGTTCTTC.

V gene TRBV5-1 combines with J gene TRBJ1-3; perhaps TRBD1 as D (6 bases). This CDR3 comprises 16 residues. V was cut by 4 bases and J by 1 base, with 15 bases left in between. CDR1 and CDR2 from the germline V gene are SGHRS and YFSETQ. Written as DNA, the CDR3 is TGCGCCAGCAGCCCCGACGTAACAGGGTCTGGAAACACCATATATTTT. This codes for CASSPDVTGSGNTIYF.

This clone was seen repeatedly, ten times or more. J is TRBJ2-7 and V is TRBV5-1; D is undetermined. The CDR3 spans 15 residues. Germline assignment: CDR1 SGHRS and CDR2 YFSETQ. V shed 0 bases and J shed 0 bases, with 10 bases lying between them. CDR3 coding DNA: TGCGCCAGCAGCTTGGGTCAGGCGAGCTCCTACGAGCAGTACTTC. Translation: CASSLGQASSYEQYF.

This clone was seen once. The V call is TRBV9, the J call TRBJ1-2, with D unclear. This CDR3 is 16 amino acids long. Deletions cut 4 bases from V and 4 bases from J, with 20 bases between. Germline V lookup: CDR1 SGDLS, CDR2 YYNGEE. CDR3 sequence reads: CASSRKDGSGPYGYTF. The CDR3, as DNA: TGTGCCAGCAGCAGAAAGGACGGAAGCGGGCCCTATGGCTACACCTTC.

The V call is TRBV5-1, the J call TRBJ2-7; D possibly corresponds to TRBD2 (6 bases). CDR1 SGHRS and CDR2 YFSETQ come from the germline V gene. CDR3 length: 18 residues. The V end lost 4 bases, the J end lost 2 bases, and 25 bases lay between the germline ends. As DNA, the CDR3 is TGCGCCAGCAGCCCCGCGGGCAGGCGAGGAGGGAGTGCCTACGAGCAGTACTTC. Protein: CASSPAGRRGGSAYEQYF.

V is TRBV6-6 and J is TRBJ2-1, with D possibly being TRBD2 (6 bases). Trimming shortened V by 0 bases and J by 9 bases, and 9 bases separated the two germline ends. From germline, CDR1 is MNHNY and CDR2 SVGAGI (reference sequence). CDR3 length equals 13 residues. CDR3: CASSYSGTGEQFF. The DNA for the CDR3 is TGTGCCAGCAGTTACTCGGGGACTGGTGAGCAGTTCTTC.

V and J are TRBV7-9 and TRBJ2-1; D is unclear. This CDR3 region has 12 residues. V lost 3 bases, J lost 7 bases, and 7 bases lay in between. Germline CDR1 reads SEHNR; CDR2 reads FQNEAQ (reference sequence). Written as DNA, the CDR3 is TGTGCCAGCAGCTTTAAGCTGAATGAGCAGTTCTTC. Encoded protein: CASSFKLNEQFF.

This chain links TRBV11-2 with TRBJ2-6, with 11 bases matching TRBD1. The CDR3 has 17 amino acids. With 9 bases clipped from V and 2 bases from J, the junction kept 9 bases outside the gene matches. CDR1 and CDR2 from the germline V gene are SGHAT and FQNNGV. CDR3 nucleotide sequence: TGTGCCAGGGGGCCTTGGGACAGGGGGGCTGGGGCCAACGTCCTGACTTTC. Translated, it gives CARGPWDRGAGANVLTF.

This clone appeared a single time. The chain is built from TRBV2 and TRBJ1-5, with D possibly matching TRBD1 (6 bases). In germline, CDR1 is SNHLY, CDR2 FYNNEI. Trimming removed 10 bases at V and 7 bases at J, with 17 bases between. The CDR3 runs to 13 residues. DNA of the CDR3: TGTGCCACCCACAGGGCGTGGGGACAGCCCCAGCATTTT. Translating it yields CATHRAWGQPQHF.

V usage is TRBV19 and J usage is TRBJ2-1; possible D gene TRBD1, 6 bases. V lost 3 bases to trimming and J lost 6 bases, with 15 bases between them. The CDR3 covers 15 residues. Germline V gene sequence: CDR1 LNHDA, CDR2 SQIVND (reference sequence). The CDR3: CASSIDRKMGNEQFF. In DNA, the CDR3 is TGTGCCAGTAGTATCGACAGGAAGATGGGCAATGAGCAGTTCTTC.

The CDR3 nucleotides read TGTGCCAGCTACAGGGGATGGAGCAATCAGCCCCAGCATTTT. Its translation: CASYRGWSNQPQHF. The chain employs TRBV6-5 and TRBJ1-5, with 7 positions matching TRBD1. The J segment lost 1 base and the V segment lost 8 bases, leaving 5 bases of the junction unmatched. This CDR3 has 14 residues. Germline CDR1 reads MNHEY; CDR2 reads SVGAGI.

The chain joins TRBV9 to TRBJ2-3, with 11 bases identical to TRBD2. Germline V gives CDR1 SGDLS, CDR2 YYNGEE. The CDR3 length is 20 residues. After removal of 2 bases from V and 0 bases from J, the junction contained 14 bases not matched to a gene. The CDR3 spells CASSVDLAGGHQTSTDTQYF. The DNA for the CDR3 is TGTGCCAGCAGCGTCGACCTAGCGGGGGGCCACCAAACTAGCACAGATACGCAGTATTTT.